A selection of T cell receptor beta chains follows, all from one sample in a study of T cell responses to AZD1222 COVID-19 vaccine. Repertoires were generated with immunoSEQ multiplex PCR, while TCRdb's copy carries only in-frame clones and drops some. The repertoire holds 120,000 to 150,000 clones, with roughly 89% as singletons. The sample was peripheral blood, taken on day 0 of AZD1222 vaccination. Receptor source: an adult in good health. Both conserved end residues are part of each CDR3. The D gene is left open where the match is weak. Rows may omit the clone size; those that give it use once, few, many or a size class.

-,TRBV29-1,TRBJ1-1,TRBD1,CSVEDRTGLEAFF,TGCAGCGTTGAAGATCGGACAGGGCTTGAAGCTTTCTTT
-,TRBV4-2,TRBJ2-5,TRBD2,CASSQDPSGSHETQYF,TGTGCCAGCAGCCAAGATCCTAGCGGGAGCCATGAGACCCAGTACTTC
-,TRBV12-3/TRBV12-4,TRBJ1-2,-,CASSLGQNYGYTF,TGTGCCAGCAGTTTAGGACAGAACTATGGCTACACCTTC
-,TRBV7-6,TRBJ2-7,-,CASSLAGPYEQYF,TGTGCCAGCAGCTTAGCGGGCCCCTACGAGCAGTACTTC
-,TRBV10-3,TRBJ1-1,-,CATTPGRQNTEAFF,TGTGCCACCACTCCAGGGAGACAGAACACTGAAGCTTTCTTT
-,TRBV10-3,TRBJ1-5,-,CAISESQDQPQHF,TGTGCCATCAGTGAGTCACAGGATCAGCCCCAGCATTTT
-,TRBV28,TRBJ1-5,TRBD1,CASSPTGGYQPQHF,TGTGCCAGCAGCCCGACAGGGGGCTATCAGCCCCAGCATTTT
-,TRBV4-1,TRBJ1-2,TRBD1,CASSQEDRGSGYTF,TGCGCCAGCAGCCAAGAGGACAGGGGGAGCGGCTACACCTTC
-,TRBV13,TRBJ2-5,-,CASSSLYGQVSFVRETQYF,TGTGCCAGCAGCTCCCTTTACGGGCAGGTTTCATTTGTAAGGGAGACCCAGTACTTC
-,TRBV4-1,TRBJ2-7,-,CASSQDPAGQYF,TGCGCCAGCAGCCAAGATCCTGCCGGGCAGTACTTC
once,TRBV7-2,TRBJ2-1,TRBD1,CASSSLDRGNEQFF,TGTGCCAGCAGCTCCCTAGACAGGGGCAATGAGCAGTTCTTC
-,TRBV12-3/TRBV12-4,TRBJ1-2,TRBD1,CASSLQGVGGYTF,TGTGCCAGCAGTCTACAGGGGGTGGGTGGCTACACCTTC
-,TRBV28,TRBJ2-7,-,CASSPGTRAYEQYF,TGTGCCAGCAGTCCCGGGACAAGAGCCTACGAGCAGTACTTC
-,TRBV28,TRBJ1-2,-,CASSSLYGYTF,TGTGCCAGCAGTAGCCTTTATGGCTACACCTTC
-,TRBV7-9,TRBJ2-7,-,CASSPVEPMQYF,TGTGCCAGCAGCCCGGTAGAGCCAATGCAGTACTTC
-,TRBV28,TRBJ1-2,-,CASTPPRRGGGYTF,TGTGCCAGCACCCCCCCCCGCAGGGGAGGTGGCTACACCTTC
-,TRBV20-1,TRBJ1-3,TRBD1,CSASRPGGLTSGNTIYF,TGCAGTGCTAGTCGACCAGGGGGACTGACCTCTGGAAACACCATATATTTT
-,TRBV7-2,TRBJ2-1,-,CASSPYGSVYNEQFF,TGTGCCAGCAGCCCTTATGGTAGCGTCTACAATGAGCAGTTCTTC
-,TRBV7-9,TRBJ2-7,-,CASSSDGWGGQYF,TGTGCCAGCAGCTCCGACGGTTGGGGCGGGCAGTACTTC
-,TRBV5-1,TRBJ2-2,-,CASSLPGTPTTFTGELFF,TGCGCCAGCAGCTTACCGGGGACTCCGACAACCTTCACCGGGGAGCTGTTTTTT
-,TRBV9,TRBJ2-1,-,CASSVTGLPWYNEQFF,TGTGCCAGCAGCGTAACGGGACTCCCTTGGTACAATGAGCAGTTCTTC
-,TRBV7-2,TRBJ2-1,-,CASSPTPLYNEQFF,TGTGCCAGCAGCCCAACCCCACTATACAATGAGCAGTTCTTC
-,TRBV7-2,TRBJ1-1,-,CASSFWGNTEAFF,TGTGCCAGCAGCTTCTGGGGGAACACTGAAGCTTTCTTT
once,TRBV6-2/TRBV6-3,TRBJ1-5,-,CASSYAPRYQPQHF,TGTGCCAGCAGTTACGCGCCACGCTATCAGCCCCAGCATTTT
-,TRBV9,TRBJ1-5,-,CASSVSGGAGQPQHF,TGTGCCAGCAGCGTATCGGGGGGCGCCGGACAGCCCCAGCATTTT
once,TRBV7-9,TRBJ2-3,-,CASSLGQLSTDTQYF,TGTGCCAGCAGCCTAGGACAGCTTAGCACAGATACGCAGTATTTT
-,TRBV5-6,TRBJ2-1,-,CASTMRGNEQFF,TGTGCCAGCACTATGAGGGGGAATGAGCAGTTCTTC
-,TRBV3-1/TRBV3-2,TRBJ1-4,-,CASSQRGVGEKLFF,TGTGCCAGCAGCCAAAGGGGGGTAGGTGAAAAACTGTTTTTT
-,TRBV5-4,TRBJ2-2,TRBD1,CASSHQTGSGELFF,TGTGCCAGCAGCCACCAGACAGGGAGCGGGGAGCTGTTTTTT
-,TRBV5-1,TRBJ2-3,-,CASSPEGLTDTQYF,TGCGCCAGCAGCCCCGAAGGGTTAACAGATACGCAGTATTTT
-,TRBV19,TRBJ1-5,-,CARGVSEKFEYQPQHF,TGTGCACGGGGGGTTTCGGAGAAATTTGAATATCAGCCCCAGCATTTT
few,TRBV7-9,TRBJ2-1,TRBD1,CASSFPDRSSYNEQFF,TGTGCCAGCAGCTTCCCGGACAGGAGCTCCTACAATGAGCAGTTCTTC
-,TRBV18,TRBJ1-2,-,CASSQGPSYGYTF,TGTGCCAGCTCCCAAGGACCGAGCTATGGCTACACCTTC
-,TRBV6-2/TRBV6-3,TRBJ1-2,-,CASSYSFGPKNYGYTF,TGTGCCAGCAGTTACTCGTTCGGACCCAAGAACTATGGCTACACCTTC
-,TRBV5-4,TRBJ1-6,-,CASSLTAGVNSPLHF,TGTGCCAGCAGCTTGACGGCAGGGGTAAATTCACCCCTCCACTTT
-,TRBV7-2,TRBJ2-7,TRBD2,CASSLGPSGLSSYEQYF,TGTGCCAGCAGCTTAGGCCCTAGCGGCCTAAGCTCCTACGAGCAGTACTTC
-,TRBV6-2/TRBV6-3,TRBJ2-7,TRBD2,CASSPRTSGSSYEQYF,TGTGCCAGCAGTCCGAGGACTAGCGGGAGCTCCTACGAGCAGTACTTC
-,TRBV6-6,TRBJ1-3,-,CASSNTPLVSGNTIYF,TGTGCCAGCAGTAACACCCCTTTAGTGTCTGGAAACACCATATATTTT
-,TRBV15,TRBJ2-2,-,CATAEWNTGELFF,TGTGCCACCGCGGAATGGAACACCGGGGAGCTGTTTTTT